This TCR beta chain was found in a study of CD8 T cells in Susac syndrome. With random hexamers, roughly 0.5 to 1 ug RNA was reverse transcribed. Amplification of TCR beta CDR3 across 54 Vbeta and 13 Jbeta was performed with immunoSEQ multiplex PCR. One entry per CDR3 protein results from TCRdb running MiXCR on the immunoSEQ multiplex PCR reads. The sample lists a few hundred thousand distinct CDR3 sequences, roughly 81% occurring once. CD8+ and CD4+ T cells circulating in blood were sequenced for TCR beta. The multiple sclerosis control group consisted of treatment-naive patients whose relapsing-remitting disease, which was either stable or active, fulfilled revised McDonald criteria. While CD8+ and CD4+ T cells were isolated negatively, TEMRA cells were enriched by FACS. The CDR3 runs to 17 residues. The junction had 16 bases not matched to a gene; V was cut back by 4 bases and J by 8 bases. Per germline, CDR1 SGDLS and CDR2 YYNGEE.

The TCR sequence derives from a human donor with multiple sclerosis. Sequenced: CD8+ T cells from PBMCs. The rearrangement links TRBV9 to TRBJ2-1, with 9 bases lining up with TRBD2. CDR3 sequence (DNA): TGTGCCAGCAGCCCCGAGCAAGGAGGACTAGCGTGGGATGAGCAGTTCTTC. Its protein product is CASSPEQGGLAWDEQFF.